These T cell receptor beta chains were read from a single sample in a study of OX40 agonist ivuxolimab in advanced cancers. Using immunoSEQ multiplex PCR, the repertoire was profiled, and TCRdb retains in-frame clones only, with some absent. Here the sample spans about 85,000 clones, about 86% being singletons. The starting material was CD4+ or CD8+ T cells sorted from blood, obtained in a trial of the OX40 agonist ivuxolimab. The source is an adult with an advanced solid tumor such as melanoma, head and neck, liver or kidney cancer. The CDR3 runs from the conserved cysteine through the conserved F or W. A D gene is named only where the DNA matches it firmly. Clone size is shown for a subset of rows, as once, few, many or a class of expanded clone.

v_call: TRBV4-2
d_call: -
j_call: TRBJ2-3
clone_size: -
cdr3_aa: CASRGGVSTDTQYF
cdr3_nt: TGTGCCAGCCGCGGTGGGGTGAGCACAGATACGCAGTATTTT

v_call: TRBV7-7
d_call: -
j_call: TRBJ2-3
clone_size: -
cdr3_aa: CASSPEASPDTQYF
cdr3_nt: TGTGCTAGCAGCCCCGAGGCTAGCCCAGATACGCAGTATTTT

v_call: TRBV4-2
d_call: TRBD1
j_call: TRBJ2-3
clone_size: few
cdr3_aa: CASSPGSGTGWEF
cdr3_nt: TGTGCCAGCAGCCCGGGCTCCGGGACAGGGTGGGAGTTT

v_call: TRBV30
d_call: -
j_call: TRBJ1-3
clone_size: -
cdr3_aa: CAWSVFRGGNTIYF
cdr3_nt: TGTGCCTGGAGTGTGTTTAGGGGCGGAAACACCATATATTTT

v_call: TRBV7-3
d_call: -
j_call: TRBJ2-7
clone_size: -
cdr3_aa: CASSLIPGDYEQYF
cdr3_nt: TGTGCCAGCAGCTTAATACCAGGGGACTACGAGCAGTACTTC

v_call: TRBV5-4
d_call: -
j_call: TRBJ2-1
clone_size: -
cdr3_aa: CASSLGTLAYNEQFF
cdr3_nt: TGTGCCAGCAGCTTAGGGACCCTGGCCTACAATGAGCAGTTCTTC

v_call: TRBV11-2
d_call: -
j_call: TRBJ1-2
clone_size: -
cdr3_aa: CASSLDRWAGDGYTF
cdr3_nt: TGTGCCAGCAGCTTAGATAGGTGGGCAGGGGATGGCTACACCTTC

v_call: TRBV5-6
d_call: TRBD1
j_call: TRBJ1-3
clone_size: -
cdr3_aa: CASHLRRGHDTIYF
cdr3_nt: TGTGCCAGCCACCTGCGAAGGGGGCATGACACCATATATTTT

v_call: TRBV29-1
d_call: -
j_call: TRBJ2-5
clone_size: -
cdr3_aa: CSVEDGRSRGRRGTQYF
cdr3_nt: TGCAGCGTTGAAGATGGTCGGTCCCGTGGTCGGCGGGGGACCCAGTACTTC

v_call: TRBV6-5
d_call: -
j_call: TRBJ1-3
clone_size: -
cdr3_aa: CASSILGRGNTIYF
cdr3_nt: TGTGCCAGCAGCATATTAGGGCGCGGAAACACCATATATTTT

v_call: TRBV2
d_call: -
j_call: TRBJ1-5
clone_size: -
cdr3_aa: CASSGGGTSNQPQHF
cdr3_nt: TGTGCCAGCAGCGGGGGGGGTACAAGCAATCAGCCCCAGCATTTT

v_call: TRBV7-2
d_call: -
j_call: TRBJ2-5
clone_size: -
cdr3_aa: CASSSWAPGAQYF
cdr3_nt: TGTGCCAGCAGCTCTTGGGCCCCTGGGGCCCAGTACTTC

v_call: TRBV19
d_call: -
j_call: TRBJ1-2
clone_size: -
cdr3_aa: CASSILGQGYGYTF
cdr3_nt: TGTGCCAGTAGTATTCTAGGGCAGGGGTATGGCTACACCTTC

v_call: TRBV9
d_call: -
j_call: TRBJ2-2
clone_size: -
cdr3_aa: CASSPRTGTGELFF
cdr3_nt: TGTGCCAGCAGCCCCCGGACTGGTACCGGGGAGCTGTTTTTT

v_call: TRBV11-1
d_call: TRBD2
j_call: TRBJ2-5
clone_size: -
cdr3_aa: CASSLGLAGALRHQETQYF
cdr3_nt: TGTGCCAGCAGCTTAGGCCTAGCGGGGGCCCTTCGTCACCAAGAGACCCAGTACTTC

v_call: TRBV7-2
d_call: -
j_call: TRBJ1-4
clone_size: -
cdr3_aa: CASSAQDEKLFF
cdr3_nt: TGTGCCAGCAGCGCACAGGATGAAAAACTGTTTTTT

v_call: TRBV7-3
d_call: TRBD1
j_call: TRBJ1-2
clone_size: -
cdr3_aa: CASSPQGEEHYGYTF
cdr3_nt: TGTGCCAGCAGCCCTCAGGGGGAGGAGCACTATGGCTACACCTTC

v_call: TRBV5-1
d_call: -
j_call: TRBJ1-1
clone_size: -
cdr3_aa: CASSPRAGTMNTEAFF
cdr3_nt: TGCGCCAGCAGCCCTCGGGCAGGGACTATGAACACTGAAGCTTTCTTT

v_call: TRBV6-6
d_call: -
j_call: TRBJ2-7
clone_size: -
cdr3_aa: CASSLTGFGTYEQYF
cdr3_nt: TGTGCCAGCAGTTTAACAGGTTTTGGCACCTACGAGCAGTACTTC

v_call: TRBV28
d_call: -
j_call: TRBJ1-5
clone_size: -
cdr3_aa: CASSLITPNQPQHF
cdr3_nt: TGTGCCAGCAGTTTAATAACTCCGAATCAGCCCCAGCATTTT

v_call: TRBV30
d_call: TRBD2
j_call: TRBJ2-7
clone_size: -
cdr3_aa: CAWRRERGASYEQYF
cdr3_nt: TGTGCCTGGAGGCGGGAGCGGGGAGCTTCCTACGAGCAGTACTTC

v_call: TRBV19
d_call: TRBD1
j_call: TRBJ2-1
clone_size: -
cdr3_aa: CASKTDRGHDEQFF
cdr3_nt: TGTGCCAGTAAAACGGACAGGGGGCATGATGAGCAGTTCTTC